The clone carrying this T cell receptor beta chain has a single count. One junction end disagrees with the germline gene, perhaps due to a read error. TCRdb reprocessed the RT-PCR reads via MiXCR and lists one record per CDR3 protein. The sample shows hundreds of thousands of distinct CDR3 sequences, approximately 16% of them seen only once. This sample stems from a study of patients and donors after allogeneic stem cell transplantation. CDR1 is DFQATT, CDR2 SNEGSKA, per germline (reference sequence). The CDR3 covers 15 residues. Source material: blood, either unsorted or a sorted T cell fraction (not recorded which). The sequence came from a human donor who was either an allogeneic HSCT recipient or a stem cell or donor lymphocyte infusion donor (not recorded which). It is not recorded whose cells these are; they may come from a transplant donor. This chain uses TRBV20-1 with TRBJ2-2; D may be TRBD2 (6 bases). The CDR3 DNA reads TGCAGTGCAAGAGGGACGCGGGGTATCACCGGGGAGCTGTTTTTT. Amino acid sequence: CSARGTRGITGELFF.